These T cell receptor beta chains were read from a single sample in a study of blood T cell repertoires in COVID-19. The protocol was immunoSEQ multiplex PCR, while the TCRdb copy is restricted to in-frame clones and leaves out a portion. The sample holds about 380,000 clones, 85% to 90% seen once. The sample comprised PBMCs or T cells enriched from blood (not recorded which). The receptors stem from a woman younger than 35 who had recovered from COVID-19. Both conserved end residues are part of each CDR3. The D gene is left open where the match is weak. The size entry is marked missing in some rows and otherwise reads once, few, many or a size class.

abundance	v_gene	j_gene	d_gene	CDR3aa	CDR3nt
.	TRBV4-2	TRBJ2-7	.	CASKGTGPYEQYF	TGTGCCAGCAAGGGAACAGGCCCTTACGAGCAGTACTTC
.	TRBV7-2	TRBJ1-2	TRBD1	CASMPGQIRYGYTF	TGTGCCAGCATGCCGGGACAGATAAGATATGGCTACACCTTC
.	TRBV7-2	TRBJ2-1	.	CASSLGWAGAPLQGEQFF	TGTGCCAGCAGCTTAGGTTGGGCGGGGGCCCCCCTCCAGGGTGAGCAGTTCTTC
once	TRBV9	TRBJ1-4	.	CASSVEAYNEKLFF	TGTGCCAGCAGCGTAGAAGCCTATAATGAAAAACTGTTTTTT
.	TRBV27	TRBJ1-5	TRBD1	CASRAGGLSNQPQHF	TGTGCCAGCAGAGCAGGGGGACTGAGCAATCAGCCCCAGCATTTT
.	TRBV30	TRBJ2-7	.	CACQPGRAEDEQYF	TGTGCCTGTCAGCCGGGCAGGGCAGAAGACGAGCAGTACTTC
.	TRBV12-5	TRBJ2-2	TRBD2	CASGLVPWGGTNTGELFF	TGTGCTAGTGGTTTGGTACCGTGGGGGGGAACGAACACCGGGGAGCTGTTTTTT
.	TRBV3-1/TRBV3-2	TRBJ2-4	TRBD1	CASSQVEGAGAKNIQYF	TGTGCCAGCAGCCAAGTTGAGGGGGCAGGCGCCAAAAACATTCAGTACTTC
.	TRBV21-1	TRBJ2-1	.	CASSKEGGALHSYNEQFF	TGTGCCAGCAGCAAAGAGGGCGGGGCTTTACACTCCTACAATGAGCAGTTCTTC
once	TRBV2	TRBJ2-3	.	CASQISTDTQYF	TGTGCCAGTCAAATTAGCACAGATACGCAGTATTTT
.	TRBV27	TRBJ2-7	.	CASSLGQLASRGQYF	TGTGCCAGCAGTTTGGGACAACTTGCCTCTCGGGGGCAGTACTTC
.	TRBV4-1	TRBJ2-5	.	CASALGVQETQYF	TGCGCCAGCGCCCTAGGGGTTCAAGAGACCCAGTACTTC
.	TRBV7-9	TRBJ1-2	TRBD1	CASSLTGEDYGYTF	TGTGCCAGCAGCCTAACAGGGGAGGATTATGGCTACACCTTC
.	TRBV19	TRBJ1-4	.	CASSIHFRQDSNEKLFF	TGTGCCAGTAGTATACATTTCCGGCAGGATTCGAATGAAAAACTGTTTTTT
.	TRBV6-2/TRBV6-3	TRBJ1-2	TRBD1	CASNYRGGYGYTF	TGTGCCAGCAATTACAGGGGAGGCTATGGCTACACCTTC
.	TRBV7-9	TRBJ1-1	.	CASSLVPRLMNTEAFF	TGTGCCAGCAGCTTAGTACCCAGGTTGATGAACACTGAAGCTTTCTTT
.	TRBV7-8	TRBJ1-3	TRBD1	CASSISGGSGNTIYF	TGTGCCAGCAGCATATCAGGGGGCTCTGGAAACACCATATATTTT
.	TRBV30	TRBJ2-5	.	CAWSPTVIGQETQYF	TGTGCCTGGAGTCCTACGGTGATTGGCCAAGAGACCCAGTACTTC
.	TRBV11-2	TRBJ1-4	.	CASSLESGAILEKLFF	TGTGCCAGCAGCTTAGAGTCAGGGGCTATCCTCGAGAAACTGTTTTTT
.	TRBV2	TRBJ1-2	.	CASRSGGELDYGYTF	TGTGCCAGCAGATCTGGGGGGGAATTGGACTATGGCTACACCTTC
few	TRBV30	TRBJ1-1	.	CAWSNSQNTEAFF	TGTGCCTGGAGTAACTCCCAGAACACTGAAGCTTTCTTT
once	TRBV2	TRBJ1-5	.	CASTLGVNSNQPQHF	TGTGCCAGCACCCTCGGGGTTAATAGCAATCAGCCCCAGCATTTT
.	TRBV29-1	TRBJ1-2	TRBD1	CSVDEGGQGSLGGYTF	TGCAGCGTTGACGAGGGGGGACAGGGATCTTTGGGAGGCTACACCTTC
.	TRBV29-1	TRBJ1-4	.	CSVEDRDRNEKLFF	TGCAGCGTTGAAGACAGGGATAGGAATGAAAAACTGTTTTTT
.	TRBV30	TRBJ2-5	TRBD1	CAWNRGTGEETQYF	TGTGCCTGGAATCGAGGGACAGGGGAAGAGACCCAGTACTTC
.	TRBV19	TRBJ2-2	.	CASSIFGAGADLSGELFF	TGTGCCAGTAGTATATTCGGCGCAGGGGCCGATTTGTCCGGGGAGCTGTTTTTT
.	TRBV19	TRBJ1-1	.	CASSTVWGDNTEAFF	TGTGCCAGTAGTACCGTATGGGGGGATAATACTGAAGCTTTCTTT
.	TRBV18	TRBJ2-3	.	CASSGETGLVSTDTQYF	TGTGCCAGCTCGGGGGAAACAGGGTTGGTAAGCACAGATACGCAGTATTTT
.	TRBV2	TRBJ1-1	.	CASSRSSTEAFF	TGTGCCAGCAGTAGGAGTTCCACTGAAGCTTTCTTT
.	TRBV27	TRBJ1-1	.	CASSPGWNTEAFF	TGTGCCAGCAGTCCCGGGTGGAACACTGAAGCTTTCTTT
.	TRBV12-5	TRBJ1-5	.	CASGGTSHQPQHF	TGTGCTAGTGGCGGGACATCTCATCAGCCCCAGCATTTT
once	TRBV20-1	TRBJ2-5	.	CSASKTNYQETQYF	TGCAGTGCTAGTAAAACCAACTACCAAGAGACCCAGTACTTC
.	TRBV3-1/TRBV3-2	TRBJ1-2	TRBD1	CASSQSGQGARGYTF	TGTGCCAGCAGCCAAAGTGGGCAGGGGGCGAGAGGCTACACCTTC
.	TRBV7-6	TRBJ1-2	.	CASSLAEGSGYTF	TGTGCCAGCAGCTTAGCGGAGGGGTCCGGCTACACCTTC
.	TRBV4-1	TRBJ2-3	.	CASSQDGRELGDTQYF	TGCGCCAGCAGCCAAGACGGACGGGAACTTGGAGATACGCAGTATTTT
.	TRBV2	TRBJ1-3	.	CASSELPGTGNTIYF	TGTGCCAGCAGTGAGCTGCCGGGGACTGGAAACACCATATATTTT
.	TRBV6-5	TRBJ2-5	.	CASSRRGAETQYF	TGTGCCAGCAGCCGCAGGGGAGCGGAGACCCAGTACTTC
.	TRBV24-1	TRBJ1-2	.	CATSDGGAAFYGYTF	TGTGCCACCAGTGATGGCGGGGCAGCTTTCTATGGCTACACCTTC
once	TRBV7-9	TRBJ1-1	.	CASSYGQDSRTEAFF	TGTGCCAGCAGTTATGGGCAGGACAGTCGTACTGAAGCTTTCTTT
.	TRBV7-6	TRBJ1-1	TRBD1	CASSHGTDIQWNTEAFF	TGTGCCAGCAGCCATGGGACAGACATACAGTGGAACACTGAAGCTTTCTTT
few	TRBV30	TRBJ1-6	.	CAWSEGNSPLHF	TGTGCCTGGAGTGAGGGGAATTCACCCCTCCACTTT
.	TRBV6-5	TRBJ1-2	.	CASSPGGEPYGYTF	TGTGCCAGCAGTCCGGGAGGAGAGCCCTATGGCTACACCTTC
.	TRBV27	TRBJ2-7	TRBD1	CASSLGQGVSYEQYF	TGTGCCAGCAGCCTCGGACAGGGGGTATCCTACGAGCAGTACTTC
.	TRBV28	TRBJ1-5	TRBD1	CASSLTGDQPQHF	TGTGCCAGCAGTTTGACAGGGGATCAGCCCCAGCATTTT
.	TRBV18	TRBJ1-5	.	CASSSGSWGSPQHF	TGTGCCAGCTCCTCGGGGTCCTGGGGTTCGCCCCAGCATTTT
.	TRBV20-1	TRBJ2-7	.	CSASRDTSYEQYF	TGCAGTGCTAGTCGGGACACCTCCTACGAGCAGTACTTC
.	TRBV7-8	TRBJ2-7	TRBD1	CASSLGAQGAYEQYF	TGTGCCAGCAGCTTAGGAGCTCAGGGGGCCTACGAGCAGTACTTC